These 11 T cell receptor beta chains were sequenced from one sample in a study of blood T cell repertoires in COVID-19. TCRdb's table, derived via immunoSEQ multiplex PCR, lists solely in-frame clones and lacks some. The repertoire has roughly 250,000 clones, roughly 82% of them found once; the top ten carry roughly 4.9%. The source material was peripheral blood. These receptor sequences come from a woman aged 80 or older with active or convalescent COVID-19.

The CDR3 reads CASSQWDTGTGGYTF. CDR3 sequence (DNA): TGTGCCAGCAGCCAATGGGACACCGGAACGGGTGGCTACACCTTC. This chain joins TRBV3-1 (or the pseudogene TRBV3-2) and TRBJ1-2; a possible D gene is TRBD1 (6 bases). Germline values: CDR1 LGHDT, CDR2 YNNKEL (reference sequence). V was clipped by 2 bases and J by 7 bases, with 17 bases between them. The CDR3 spans 15 residues.

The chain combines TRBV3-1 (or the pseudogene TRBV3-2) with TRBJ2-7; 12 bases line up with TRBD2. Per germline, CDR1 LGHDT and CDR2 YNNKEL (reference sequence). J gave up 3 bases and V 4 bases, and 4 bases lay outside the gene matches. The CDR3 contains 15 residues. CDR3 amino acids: CASSLGTSGLYEQYF. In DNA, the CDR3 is TGTGCCAGCAGCCTTGGGACTAGCGGGCTCTACGAGCAGTACTTC.

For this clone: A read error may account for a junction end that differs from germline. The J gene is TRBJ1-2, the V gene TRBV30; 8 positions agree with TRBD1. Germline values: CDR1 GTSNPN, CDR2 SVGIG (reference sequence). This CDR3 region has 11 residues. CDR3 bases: TGTGCCTGGAGGCGTCAGGGGGCAGAAGAATTC. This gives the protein CAWRRQGAEEF.

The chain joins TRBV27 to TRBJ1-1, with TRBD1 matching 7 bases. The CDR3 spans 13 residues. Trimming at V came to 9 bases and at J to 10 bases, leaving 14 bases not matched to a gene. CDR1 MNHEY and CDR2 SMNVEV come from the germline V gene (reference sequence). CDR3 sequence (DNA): TGTGCCAGTTGGGGGACAGCCGTAGATGTAGCTTTCTTT. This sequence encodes CASWGTAVDVAFF.

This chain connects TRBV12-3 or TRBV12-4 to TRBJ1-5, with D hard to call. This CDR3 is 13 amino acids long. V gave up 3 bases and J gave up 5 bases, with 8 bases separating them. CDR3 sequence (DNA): TGTGCCAGCAGTTTCCGGGGTGATCAGCCCCAGCATTTT. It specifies CASSFRGDQPQHF.

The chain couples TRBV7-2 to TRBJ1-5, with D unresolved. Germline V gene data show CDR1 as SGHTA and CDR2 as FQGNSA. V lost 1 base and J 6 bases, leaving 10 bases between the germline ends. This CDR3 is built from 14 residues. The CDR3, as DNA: TGTGCCAGCAGCTTAGGCGGCAGCCTTCAGCCCCAGCATTTT. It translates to CASSLGGSLQPQHF.

The CDR3 loop is CASSLKGLGGTQYF. Here the CDR3 DNA reads TGTGCCAGCAGTTTAAAGGGATTGGGGGGGACCCAGTACTTC. The V and J genes are TRBV27 and TRBJ2-5, with D maybe TRBD2 (6 bases). The CDR3 has 14 amino acids. The germline CDR1 and CDR2 sequences are MNHEY and SMNVEV (reference sequence). V lost 2 bases, J lost 7 bases, and 14 bases lay in between.

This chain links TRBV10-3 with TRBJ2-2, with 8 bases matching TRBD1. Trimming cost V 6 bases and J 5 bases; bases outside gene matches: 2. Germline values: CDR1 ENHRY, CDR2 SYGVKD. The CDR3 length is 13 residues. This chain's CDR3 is CAIRTGDTGELFF. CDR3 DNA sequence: TGTGCCATCAGGACAGGGGATACCGGGGAGCTGTTTTTT.

CDR3 coding DNA: TGTGCCAGCAGTTTATTGAGCTCGAGTTACGAGCAGTACTTC. Translated, it gives CASSLLSSSYEQYF. This chain joins TRBV27 and TRBJ2-7, with D uncertain. V lost 1 base to trimming and J lost 4 bases, with 11 bases between them. The CDR3 loop spans 14 amino acids. CDR1 and CDR2 (germline): MNHEY, SMNVEV (reference sequence).

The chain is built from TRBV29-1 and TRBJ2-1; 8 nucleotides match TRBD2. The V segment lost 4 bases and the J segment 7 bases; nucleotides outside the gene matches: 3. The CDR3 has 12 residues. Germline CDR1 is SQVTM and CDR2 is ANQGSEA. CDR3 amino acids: CSVVPSGNEQFF. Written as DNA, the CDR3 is TGCAGCGTTGTGCCTAGCGGGAATGAGCAGTTCTTC.

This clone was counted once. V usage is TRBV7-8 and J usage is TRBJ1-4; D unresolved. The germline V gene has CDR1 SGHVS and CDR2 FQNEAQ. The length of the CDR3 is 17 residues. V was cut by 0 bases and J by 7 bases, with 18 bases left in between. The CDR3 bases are TGTGCCAGCAGCTTAGCCGGGCGCGGGAATGCGGGTGAAAAACTGTTTTTT. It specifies CASSLAGRGNAGEKLFF.